The 10 T cell receptor beta chains below all came from one sample that was sequenced in a study of blood T cell repertoires in COVID-19. The protocol was immunoSEQ multiplex PCR, while the TCRdb copy is restricted to in-frame clones and leaves out a portion. The sample shows about 370,000 clones, roughly nine tenths of them seen only once. The sample comprised PBMCs or T cells enriched from blood (not recorded which). These receptors were obtained from a woman under 40 who had recovered from COVID-19.

The chain has TRBV4-2 and TRBJ1-4; no clear D. V was cut by 0 bases and J by 8 bases, with 13 bases left in between. CDR1 and CDR2 from the germline V gene are LGHNA and YNFKEQ. This CDR3 region has 15 residues. The CDR3 DNA sequence: TGTGCCAGCAGCCAAGAAGAGGGAGCGTTGGAAAAACTGTTTTTT. Protein product: CASSQEEGALEKLFF.

J is TRBJ1-5 and V is TRBV13; 9 bases are a match to TRBD1. The CDR3 is 14 residues long. CDR1 and CDR2 (germline): PRHDT, FYEKMQ (reference sequence). With V trimmed by 4 bases and J by 8 bases, 6 bases remained unmatched. The CDR3 DNA reads TGTGCCAGCAGCTCACGGACAGGGGAAGAGCCCCAGCATTTT. Translation gives CASSSRTGEEPQHF.

This sequence joins TRBV4-1 and TRBJ2-3, with TRBD2 as a possible D gene (5 bases). This CDR3 contains 15 residues. The V end was cut by 3 bases, the J end by 4 bases, with 14 bases between. CDR1 MGHRA and CDR2 YSYEKL come from the germline V gene. The CDR3 region has the DNA TGCGCCAGCAGCCAGGCAGGAGTAGCGCCAGATACGCAGTATTTT. Amino acids: CASSQAGVAPDTQYF.

This clone has just one count. V and J are TRBV7-2 and TRBJ2-7; 9 bases map to TRBD1. V gave up 0 bases and J gave up 3 bases; unmatched junction bases: 9. CDR3 size: 17 residues. Germline V lookup: CDR1 SGHTA, CDR2 FQGNSA. The chain's CDR3 is CASSLADPTGGYYEQYF. As DNA, the CDR3 is TGTGCCAGCAGCTTAGCAGACCCGACAGGGGGGTACTACGAGCAGTACTTC.

V and J are TRBV20-1 and TRBJ1-3, with 11 positions matching TRBD1. The germline V gene has CDR1 DFQATT and CDR2 SNEGSKA (reference sequence). The CDR3 is 14 residues long. After removal of 3 bases from V and 9 bases from J, the junction contained 7 bases not matched to a gene. The CDR3 reads CSASPGTGGVTIYF. The CDR3 DNA reads as TGCAGTGCTAGTCCCGGGACAGGGGGGGTCACCATATATTTT.

The chain combines TRBV9 with TRBJ2-2, with 7 bases lining up with TRBD2. V shed 2 bases and J 7 bases; nucleotides not matched to a gene: 11. CDR3 length: 16 amino acids. Per the germline V gene, CDR1 is SGDLS and CDR2 is YYNGEE. CDR3 coding DNA: TGTGCCAGCAGCGTGACGGCGGGAGTGATTGGCGGGGAGCTGTTTTTT. This encodes CASSVTAGVIGGELFF. Full variable domain (remainder filled in from reference TRBV9 and TRBJ2-2): DSGVTQTPKHLITATGQRVTLRCSPRSGDLSVYWYQQSLDQGLQFLIQYYNGEERAKGNILERFSAQQFPDLHSELNLSSLELGDSALYFCASSVTAGVIGGELFFGEGSRLTVL.

The chain links TRBV7-3 to TRBJ2-7; a weak D match, TRBD2 (5 bases). This CDR3 contains 13 residues. Trimming left V 0 bases short and J 5 bases short, with 8 bases between. Germline V gene sequence: CDR1 SGHTA, CDR2 FQGTGA. This chain's CDR3 is CASSLTRENEQYF. DNA for the CDR3: TGTGCCAGCAGCTTAACGAGGGAGAACGAGCAGTACTTC. The full variable domain, its missing parts supplied by reference TRBV7-3 and TRBJ2-7, is GAGVSQTPSNKVTEKGKYVELRCDPISGHTALYWYRQSLGQGPEFLIYFQGTGAADDSGLPNDRFFAVRPEGSVSTLKIQRTERGDSAVYLCASSLTRENEQYFGPGTRLTVT.

The CDR3 nucleotides are TGTGCCAGCAGTCTAGGATCGGATTACGAGCAGTACTTC. Encoded protein: CASSLGSDYEQYF. V is TRBV5-6 and J is TRBJ2-7; D ambiguous. The CDR3 runs to 13 residues. From germline, CDR1 is SGHDT and CDR2 YYEEEE. Trimming shortened V by 5 bases and J by 4 bases, and 13 bases separated the two germline ends.

V usage is TRBV11-2 and J usage is TRBJ2-3; the D gene is possibly TRBD2 (6 bases). This CDR3 spans 15 amino acids. Trimming pared 5 bases from V and 2 bases from J, leaving 14 bases between. Germline CDR1 is SGHAT and CDR2 is FQNNGV. Here the CDR3 reads CASSPGTGITDTQYF. In DNA form, the CDR3 reads TGTGCCAGCAGCCCGGGGACTGGAATCACAGATACGCAGTATTTT.

This clone was counted a single time. The gene calls are TRBV6-1 and TRBJ1-2; 8 bases match TRBD1. J gave up 4 bases and V 3 bases, and 4 bases lay outside the gene matches. CDR1 and CDR2 from the germline V gene are MNHNS and SASEGT. The CDR3 loop spans 14 amino acids. The CDR3 region has the DNA TGTGCCAGCAGTGAGATAGACAGGGGCTATGGCTACACCTTC. This gives the protein CASSEIDRGYGYTF.